Each of the 11 T cell receptor beta chains below was sequenced from the same sample in a study of cytomegalovirus exposure and HLA in healthy donors. Use of 60 Vbeta and 13 Jbeta primers characterized the PCR. Generated by immunoSEQ multiplex PCR, the TCRdb table keeps only in-frame clones and is missing some. The table records about 160,000 clones, approximately 80% of them present only once. The specimen was PBMCs. All receptors come from a woman aged 35 to 49 in good health and CMV-seropositive.

CDR3 amino acids: CASSLEGGVREQYF. The CDR3 nucleotides are TGTGCCAGCAGCTTGGAGGGAGGGGTAAGAGAGCAGTACTTC. The chain joins TRBV11-3 to TRBJ2-7; 7 nucleotides align to TRBD2. Germline CDR1 reads SGHNT; CDR2 reads YENEEA. The V and J ends lost 3 bases and 7 bases, in that order; junction bases with no gene match: 9. The CDR3 extends over 14 amino acids.

This clone was detected once. The chain links TRBV30 to TRBJ2-7; 7 bases line up with TRBD2. There are 13 residues in the CDR3. J gave up 6 bases and V 3 bases, and 8 bases lay outside the gene matches. Germline-derived CDR1 and CDR2 are GTSNPN and SVGIG (reference sequence). The CDR3, as DNA: TGTGCCTGGAGGGGGAGCGGGGACGGCGAGCAGTACTTC. Encoded protein: CAWRGSGDGEQYF.

The V gene is TRBV4-1, the J gene TRBJ2-5; 9 bases fit TRBD2. This CDR3 has 16 amino acids. Trimming took 0 bases from V and 2 from J; bases not matched to a gene: 4. The germline V gene encodes CDR1 MGHRA and CDR2 YSYEKL. The CDR3 coding sequence is TGCGCCAGCAGCCAAGATTCTAGCGGGGATCAAGAGACCCAGTACTTC. Protein: CASSQDSSGDQETQYF.

The chain recombines TRBV7-2 with TRBJ2-5; no clear D. Trimming stripped 5 bases from V and 1 base from J, with 14 bases between. Germline V gene sequence: CDR1 SGHTA, CDR2 FQGNSA. The CDR3 loop spans 15 amino acids. The CDR3 loop is CASSLRPGPQETQYF. The CDR3 DNA reads as TGTGCCAGCAGCCTCCGCCCAGGCCCCCAAGAGACCCAGTACTTC.

The J gene is TRBJ2-1, the V gene TRBV19; a possible D gene is TRBD1 (5 bases). The ends were cut back, 1 base at V and 4 bases at J, with 14 bases in the middle. In germline, CDR1 is LNHDA, CDR2 SQIVND (reference sequence). This CDR3 comprises 16 residues. Written as DNA, the CDR3 is TGTGCCAGTAGTATAGGGGCAGGGCCAAATTACAATGAGCAGTTCTTC. Translated, it gives CASSIGAGPNYNEQFF.

V and J are TRBV4-3 and TRBJ2-1; no clear D gene. In germline, CDR1 is LGHNA, CDR2 YSLEER. CDR3 length: 14 amino acids. Trimming left V 5 bases short and J 3 bases short, with 11 bases between. Here the CDR3 DNA reads TGCGCCAGCAGCGCGCAGGATTACTACAATGAGCAGTTCTTC. Encoded protein: CASSAQDYYNEQFF.

This rearrangement joins TRBV6-5 to TRBJ1-2; 9 nucleotides align to TRBD1. Germline V lookup: CDR1 MNHEY, CDR2 SVGAGI. V gave up 6 bases and J gave up 10 bases; unmatched junction bases: 9. This CDR3 comprises 13 residues. DNA of the CDR3: TGTGCCAGCAGGTTAACAGGGGGCAAAGACTACACCTTC. Translating gives CASRLTGGKDYTF.

The rearrangement joins TRBV6-5 to TRBJ2-5; TRBD1 agrees at 7 bases. The J call may be in error: the DNA end matches TRBJ2-7 better. The CDR3 extends over 14 amino acids. From germline, CDR1 is MNHEY and CDR2 SVGAGI. The CDR3 coding sequence is TGTGCCAGCAGTCGACAGGGCAAGACCTACGAGCAGTACTTC. This codes for CASSRQGKTYEQYF.

Ten or more counts support this clone. This chain's CDR3 is CASSSGTVKEKLFF. The CDR3 DNA sequence: TGTGCCAGCAGTTCGGGGACAGTTAAAGAAAAACTGTTTTTT. This chain joins TRBV28 and TRBJ1-4, with TRBD1 matching over 7 bases. The germline V gene encodes CDR1 MDHEN and CDR2 SYDVKM. Trimming cost V 4 bases and J 8 bases; bases outside gene matches: 7. This CDR3 has 14 residues.

The V gene is TRBV30, the J gene TRBJ1-6; unclear D gene. Trimming stripped 4 bases from V and 0 bases from J, with 10 bases between. The CDR3 is 15 amino acids. Germline CDR1 GTSNPN, CDR2 SVGIG (reference sequence). The CDR3 here is CAWKSESSYNSPLHF. In DNA, the CDR3 is TGTGCCTGGAAATCGGAGAGCTCCTATAATTCACCCCTCCACTTT.

V and J are TRBV5-1 and TRBJ2-3, with D possibly matching TRBD2 (6 bases). The CDR3 contains 15 residues. CDR1 SGHRS and CDR2 YFSETQ come from the germline V gene. V was pared by 0 bases and J by 2 bases, with 10 bases between. CDR3 DNA sequence: TGCGCCAGCAGCTTGGGCGGGATCTACACAGATACGCAGTATTTT. This translates into CASSLGGIYTDTQYF.